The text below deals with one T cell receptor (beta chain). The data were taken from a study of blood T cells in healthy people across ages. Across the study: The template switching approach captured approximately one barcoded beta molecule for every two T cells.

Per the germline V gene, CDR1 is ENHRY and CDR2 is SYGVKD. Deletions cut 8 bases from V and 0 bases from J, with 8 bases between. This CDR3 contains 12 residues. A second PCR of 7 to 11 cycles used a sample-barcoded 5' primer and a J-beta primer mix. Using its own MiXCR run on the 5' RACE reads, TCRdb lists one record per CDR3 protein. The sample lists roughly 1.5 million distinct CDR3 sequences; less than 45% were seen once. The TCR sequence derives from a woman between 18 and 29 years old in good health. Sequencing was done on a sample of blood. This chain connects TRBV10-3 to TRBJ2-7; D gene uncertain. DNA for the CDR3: TGTGCCATCCGCAGAAGCTCCTACGAGCAGTACTTC. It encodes CAIRRSSYEQYF.